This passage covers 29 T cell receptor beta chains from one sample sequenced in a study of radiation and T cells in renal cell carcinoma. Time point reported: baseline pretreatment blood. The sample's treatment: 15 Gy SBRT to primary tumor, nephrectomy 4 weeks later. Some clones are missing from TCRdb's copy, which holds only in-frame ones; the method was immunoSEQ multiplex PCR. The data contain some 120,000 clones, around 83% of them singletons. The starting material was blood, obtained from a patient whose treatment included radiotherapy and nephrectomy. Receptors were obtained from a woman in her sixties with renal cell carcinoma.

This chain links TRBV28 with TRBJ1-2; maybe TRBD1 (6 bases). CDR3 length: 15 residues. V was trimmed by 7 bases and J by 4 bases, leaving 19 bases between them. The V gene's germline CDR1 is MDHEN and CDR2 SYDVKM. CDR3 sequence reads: CASTSSGGWVYGYTF. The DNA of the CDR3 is TGTGCCAGCACCTCGTCGGGGGGCTGGGTCTATGGCTACACCTTC.

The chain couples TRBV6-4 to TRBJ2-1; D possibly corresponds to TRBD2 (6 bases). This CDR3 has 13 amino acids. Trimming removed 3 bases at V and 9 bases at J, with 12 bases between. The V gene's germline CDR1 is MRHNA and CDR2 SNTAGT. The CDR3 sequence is CASSEETSTEQFF. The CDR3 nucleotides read TGTGCCAGCAGTGAAGAGACTAGTACTGAGCAGTTCTTC.

CDR3 sequence (DNA): TGTGCCAGCAGCTTAGAGGCCTCGATAGTTGATACGCAGTATTTT. It encodes CASSLEASIVDTQYF. The V gene is TRBV7-2, the J gene TRBJ2-3; D is undetermined. In germline, CDR1 is SGHTA, CDR2 FQGNSA. V dropped 1 base and J dropped 6 bases, with 14 bases sitting between them. The CDR3 runs to 15 residues.

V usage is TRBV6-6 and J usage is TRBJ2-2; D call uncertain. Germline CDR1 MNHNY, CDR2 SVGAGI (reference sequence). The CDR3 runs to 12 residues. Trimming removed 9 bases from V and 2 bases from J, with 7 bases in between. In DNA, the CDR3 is TGTGCCAGAGTTCCCAACACCGGGGAGCTGTTTTTT. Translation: CARVPNTGELFF.

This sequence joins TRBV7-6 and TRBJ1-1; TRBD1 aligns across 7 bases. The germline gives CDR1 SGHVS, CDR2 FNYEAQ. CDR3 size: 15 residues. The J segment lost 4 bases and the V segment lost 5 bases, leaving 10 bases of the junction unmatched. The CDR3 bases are TGTGCCAGCAGCCCCCTGAGCAGGGGGGGCACTGAAGCTTTCTTT. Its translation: CASSPLSRGGTEAFF.

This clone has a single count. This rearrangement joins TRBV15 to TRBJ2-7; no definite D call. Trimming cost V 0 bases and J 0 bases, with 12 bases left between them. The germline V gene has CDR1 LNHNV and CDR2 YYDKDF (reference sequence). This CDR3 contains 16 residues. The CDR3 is CATSRDKPGISYEQYF. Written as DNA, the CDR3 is TGTGCCACCAGCAGAGATAAGCCAGGTATCTCCTACGAGCAGTACTTC.

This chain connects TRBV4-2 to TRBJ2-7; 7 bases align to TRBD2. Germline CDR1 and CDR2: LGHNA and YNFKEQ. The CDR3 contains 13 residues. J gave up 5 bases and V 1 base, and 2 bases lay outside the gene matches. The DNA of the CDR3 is TGTGCCAGCAGCCAAGGCGGGAGCCACGAGCAGTACTTC. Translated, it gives CASSQGGSHEQYF.

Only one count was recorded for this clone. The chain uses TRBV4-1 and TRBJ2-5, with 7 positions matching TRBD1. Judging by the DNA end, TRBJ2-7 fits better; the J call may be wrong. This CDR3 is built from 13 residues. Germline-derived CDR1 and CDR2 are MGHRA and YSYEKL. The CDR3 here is CASSPGGGYEQYF. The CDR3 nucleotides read TGCGCCAGCAGCCCAGGGGGTGGCTACGAGCAGTACTTC.

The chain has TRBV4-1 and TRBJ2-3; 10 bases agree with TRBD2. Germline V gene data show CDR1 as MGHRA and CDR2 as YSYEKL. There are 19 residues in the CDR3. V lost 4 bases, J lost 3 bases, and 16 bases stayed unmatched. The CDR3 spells CASSRPQGDLAGDTDTQYF. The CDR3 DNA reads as TGCGCCAGCAGCCGACCACAGGGGGATCTAGCGGGAGATACAGATACGCAGTATTTT.

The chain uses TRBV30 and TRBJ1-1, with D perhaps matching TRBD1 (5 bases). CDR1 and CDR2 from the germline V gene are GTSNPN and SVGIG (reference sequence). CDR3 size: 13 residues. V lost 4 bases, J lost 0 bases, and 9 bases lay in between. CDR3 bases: TGTGCCTGGAATAGGGGTCTGAACACTGAAGCTTTCTTT. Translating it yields CAWNRGLNTEAFF. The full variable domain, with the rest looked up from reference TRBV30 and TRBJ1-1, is SQTIHQWPATLVQPVGSPLSLECTVEGTSNPNLYWYRQAAGRGLQLLFYSVGIGQISSEVPQNLSASRPQDRQFILSSKKLLLSDSGFYLCAWNRGLNTEAFFGQGTRLTVV.

The CDR3 coding sequence is TGTGCCAGCAGTTCGGGACAGGGGATTGAAGCTTTCTTT. Protein product: CASSSGQGIEAFF. The gene calls are TRBV28 and TRBJ1-1; 10 bases agree with TRBD1. Looked up from germline, CDR1 is MDHEN and CDR2 is SYDVKM. The CDR3 covers 13 residues. V trimming: 4 bases; J trimming: 7 bases; junction bases outside the gene matches: 3.

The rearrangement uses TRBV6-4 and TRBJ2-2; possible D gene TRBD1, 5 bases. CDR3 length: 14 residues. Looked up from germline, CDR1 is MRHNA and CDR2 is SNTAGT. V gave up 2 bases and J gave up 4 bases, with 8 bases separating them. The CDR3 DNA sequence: TGTGCCAGCAGTGACAGGGGCGGCACCGGGGAGCTGTTTTTT. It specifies CASSDRGGTGELFF.

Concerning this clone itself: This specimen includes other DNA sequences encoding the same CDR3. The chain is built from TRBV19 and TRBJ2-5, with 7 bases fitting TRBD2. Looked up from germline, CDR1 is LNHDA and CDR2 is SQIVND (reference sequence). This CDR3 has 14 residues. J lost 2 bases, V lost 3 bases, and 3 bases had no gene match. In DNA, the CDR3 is TGTGCCAGTAGTATTGGGGGGGGGCAAGAGACCCAGTACTTC. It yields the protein CASSIGGGQETQYF.

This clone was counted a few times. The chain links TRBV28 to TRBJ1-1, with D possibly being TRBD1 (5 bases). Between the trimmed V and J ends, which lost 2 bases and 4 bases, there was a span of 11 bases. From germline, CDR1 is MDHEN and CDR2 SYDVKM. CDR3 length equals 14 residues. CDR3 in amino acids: CASSLSLGGTEAFF. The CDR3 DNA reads TGTGCCAGCAGTTTAAGCCTGGGGGGCACTGAAGCTTTCTTT.

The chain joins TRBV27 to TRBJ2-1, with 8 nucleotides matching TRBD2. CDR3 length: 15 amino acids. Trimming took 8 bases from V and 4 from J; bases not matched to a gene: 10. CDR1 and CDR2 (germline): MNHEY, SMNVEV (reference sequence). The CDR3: CASLESSGFYNEQFF. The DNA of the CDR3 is TGTGCCAGCCTTGAGTCTAGCGGGTTTTACAATGAGCAGTTCTTC.

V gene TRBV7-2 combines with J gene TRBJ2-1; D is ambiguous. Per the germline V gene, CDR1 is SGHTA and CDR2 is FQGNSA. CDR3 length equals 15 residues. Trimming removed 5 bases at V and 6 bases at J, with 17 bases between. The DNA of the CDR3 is TGTGCCAGCAGCCCGTCGTCCTCTCGTTCCAATGAGCAGTTCTTC. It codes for CASSPSSSRSNEQFF.

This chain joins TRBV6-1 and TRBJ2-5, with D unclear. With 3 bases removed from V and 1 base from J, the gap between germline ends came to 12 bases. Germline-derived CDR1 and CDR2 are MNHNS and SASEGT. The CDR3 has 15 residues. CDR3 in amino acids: CASSESGFIQETQYF. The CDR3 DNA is TGTGCCAGCAGTGAGAGTGGGTTCATCCAAGAGACCCAGTACTTC.

The CDR3 sequence is CASSPGTLSTDTQYF. In nucleotides, the CDR3 is TGTGCCAGCAGTCCCGGGACTTTAAGCACAGATACGCAGTATTTT. This chain links TRBV2 with TRBJ2-3; possibly TRBD2 for D (6 bases). The germline V gene has CDR1 SNHLY and CDR2 FYNNEI. CDR3 length equals 15 residues. Trimming took 5 bases from V and 0 from J, leaving 12 bases between them.

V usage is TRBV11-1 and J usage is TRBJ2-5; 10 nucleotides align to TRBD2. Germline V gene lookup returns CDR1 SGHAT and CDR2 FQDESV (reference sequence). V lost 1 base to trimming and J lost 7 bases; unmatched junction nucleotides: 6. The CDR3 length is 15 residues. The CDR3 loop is CASSLGIAGGGTQYF. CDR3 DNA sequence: TGTGCCAGCAGCTTAGGAATAGCGGGAGGAGGGACCCAGTACTTC.

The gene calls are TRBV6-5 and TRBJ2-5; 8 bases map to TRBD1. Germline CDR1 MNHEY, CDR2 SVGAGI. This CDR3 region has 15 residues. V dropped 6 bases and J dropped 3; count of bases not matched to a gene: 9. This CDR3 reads CASSQGARGEETQYF. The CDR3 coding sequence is TGTGCCAGCAGCCAGGGGGCAAGGGGGGAAGAGACCCAGTACTTC.

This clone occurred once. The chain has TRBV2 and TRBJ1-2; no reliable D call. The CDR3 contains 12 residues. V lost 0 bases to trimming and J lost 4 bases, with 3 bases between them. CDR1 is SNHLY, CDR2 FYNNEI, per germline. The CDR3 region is CASSEAVYGYTF. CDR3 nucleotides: TGTGCCAGCAGTGAAGCAGTCTATGGCTACACCTTC.

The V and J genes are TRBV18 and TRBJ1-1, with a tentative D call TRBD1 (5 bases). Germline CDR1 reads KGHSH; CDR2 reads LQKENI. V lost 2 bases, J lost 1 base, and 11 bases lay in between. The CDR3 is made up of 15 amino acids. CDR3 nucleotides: TGTGCCAGCTCACCAGACGGACATCGGAACACTGAAGCTTTCTTT. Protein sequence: CASSPDGHRNTEAFF.

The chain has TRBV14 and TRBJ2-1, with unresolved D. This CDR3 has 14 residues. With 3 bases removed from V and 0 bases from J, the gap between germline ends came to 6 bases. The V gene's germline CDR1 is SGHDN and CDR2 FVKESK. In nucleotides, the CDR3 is TGTGCCAGCAGCCACCAGAGCTCCTACAATGAGCAGTTCTTC. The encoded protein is CASSHQSSYNEQFF.

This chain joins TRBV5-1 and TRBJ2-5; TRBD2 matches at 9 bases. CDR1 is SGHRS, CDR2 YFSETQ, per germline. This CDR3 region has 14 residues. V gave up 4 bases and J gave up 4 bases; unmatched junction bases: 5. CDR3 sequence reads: CASSTSSGVETQYF. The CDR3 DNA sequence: TGCGCCAGCAGCACGTCTAGCGGGGTAGAGACCCAGTACTTC.

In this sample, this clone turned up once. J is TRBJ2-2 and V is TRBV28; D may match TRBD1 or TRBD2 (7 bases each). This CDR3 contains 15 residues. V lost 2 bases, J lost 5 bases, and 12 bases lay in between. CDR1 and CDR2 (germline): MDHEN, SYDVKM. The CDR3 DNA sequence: TGTGCCAGCAGTTTAACGCAGGGGGGGACCGGGGAGCTGTTTTTT. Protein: CASSLTQGGTGELFF.

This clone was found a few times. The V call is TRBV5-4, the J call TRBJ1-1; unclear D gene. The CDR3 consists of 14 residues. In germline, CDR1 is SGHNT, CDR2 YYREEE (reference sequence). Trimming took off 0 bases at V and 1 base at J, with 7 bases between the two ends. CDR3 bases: TGTGCCAGCAGCTTGGACGCCTCGAACACTGAAGCTTTCTTT. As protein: CASSLDASNTEAFF.

CDR3 amino acids: CASRKQVSPNEQFF. In DNA, the CDR3 is TGTGCCAGCAGGAAACAGGTTTCCCCCAATGAGCAGTTCTTC. This chain joins TRBV28 and TRBJ2-1, with D possibly TRBD1 on 5 matching bases. The CDR3 covers 14 residues. The germline gives CDR1 MDHEN, CDR2 SYDVKM. Trimming shortened V by 6 bases and J by 6 bases, and 15 bases separated the two germline ends. The whole variable domain, remainder taken from reference TRBV28 and TRBJ2-1, is DVKVTQSSRYLVKRTGEKVFLECVQDMDHENMFWYRQDPGLGLRLIYFSYDVKMKEKGDIPEGYSVSREKKERFSLILESASTNQTSMYLCASRKQVSPNEQFFGPGTRLTVL.

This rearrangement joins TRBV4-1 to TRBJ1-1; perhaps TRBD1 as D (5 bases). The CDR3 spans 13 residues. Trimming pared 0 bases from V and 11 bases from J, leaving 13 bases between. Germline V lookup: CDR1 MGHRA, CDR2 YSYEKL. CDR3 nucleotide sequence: TGCGCCAGCAGCCAAGATCTGGCAGGGAGGGCTTTCTTT. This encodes CASSQDLAGRAFF.

The CDR3 loop is CATMTGAGTDTQYF. Written as DNA, the CDR3 is TGTGCCACCATGACGGGGGCGGGTACAGATACGCAGTATTTT. This chain connects TRBV15 to TRBJ2-3; perhaps D is TRBD1 or TRBD2 (6 bases each). Trimming took off 7 bases at V and 3 bases at J, with 14 bases between the two ends. This CDR3 has 14 amino acids. Germline V gene lookup returns CDR1 LNHNV and CDR2 YYDKDF (reference sequence).